The 27 T cell receptor beta chains in this list originate from one sample, sequenced in a study of T cells of healthy individuals. TCRdb called the 5' RACE reads again in MiXCR, with one record for every CDR3 protein. The sample lists 95,000 to 100,000 distinct CDR3 sequences, approximately 18% occurring once. All receptors derive from a human donor in good health.

The chain uses TRBV6-1 and TRBJ1-3; D gene unclear. Germline values: CDR1 MNHNS, CDR2 SASEGT. V gave up 4 bases and J gave up 0 bases, with 7 bases separating them. The CDR3 runs 14 residues. The CDR3 DNA follows: TGTGCCAGCAGTGGGGGAATCTCTGGAAACACCATATATTTT. Protein: CASSGGISGNTIYF.

About this clonotype: Relative to the germline gene, one junction end is altered; a read error may explain this. V is TRBV28 and J is TRBJ2-7; TRBD1 is a possible D gene (5 bases). CDR1 is MDHEN and CDR2 is SYDVKM in the germline V gene. This CDR3 is 12 amino acids long. CDR3 in amino acids: CASSLSGLNWVF. The DNA for the CDR3 is TGTGCCAGCAGTTTATCAGGGCTTAATTGGGTCTTC.

This clonotype was observed a handful of times. V usage is TRBV28 and J usage is TRBJ2-5; no definite D call. The CDR3 sequence is 14 residues long. The V gene lost 6 bases and the J gene lost 0 bases, with 11 bases spanning the gap. Per the germline V gene, CDR1 is MDHEN and CDR2 is SYDVKM. This CDR3 is CASSPPGYQETQYF. The CDR3 nucleotides read TGTGCCAGCAGCCCCCCTGGGTACCAAGAGACCCAGTACTTC.

The rearrangement uses TRBV5-5 and TRBJ2-7; D uncertain. V dropped 0 bases and J dropped 3 bases, with 7 bases sitting between them. The germline gives CDR1 SGHKS, CDR2 YYEKEE (reference sequence). The CDR3 consists of 13 residues. The chain's CDR3 is CASSLGHLYEQYF. CDR3 nucleotide sequence: TGTGCCAGCAGCTTGGGGCACCTCTACGAGCAGTACTTC.

The chain is built from TRBV6-4 and TRBJ2-3; a possible D gene is TRBD2 (5 bases). Trimming left V 6 bases short and J 2 bases short, with 12 bases between. This CDR3 has 14 amino acids. From germline, CDR1 is MRHNA and CDR2 SNTAGT. This CDR3 reads CASSEGRATDTQYF. The CDR3 nucleotides read TGTGCCAGCAGCGAGGGAAGGGCCACAGATACGCAGTATTTT.

This clonotype was picked up a small number of times. The chain employs TRBV3-1 and TRBJ2-5; the match to TRBD2 covers 8 bases. V gave up 1 base and J gave up 5 bases; unmatched junction bases: 6. Germline V gene data show CDR1 as LGHDT and CDR2 as YNNKEL (reference sequence). This CDR3 spans 15 amino acids. CDR3 loop: CASSQGAGVLETQYF. The CDR3, as DNA: TGTGCCAGCAGCCAAGGAGCGGGAGTCTTGGAGACCCAGTACTTC.

This clonotype was observed a few times. V gene TRBV6-6 combines with J gene TRBJ2-2; D gene uncertain. With 2 bases removed from V and 6 bases from J, the gap between germline ends came to 7 bases. Germline lookup yields CDR1 MNHNY and CDR2 SVGAGI (reference sequence). The CDR3 is 13 residues long. The CDR3 DNA sequence: TGTGCCAGCAGTTACCAGTGGGCCGGGGAGCTGTTTTTT. Amino acids: CASSYQWAGELFF.

The chain combines TRBV7-6 with TRBJ2-2; a weak D match, TRBD2 (6 bases). Trimming removed 1 base at V and 6 bases at J, with 12 bases between. Per germline, CDR1 SGHVS and CDR2 FNYEAQ. CDR3 length: 15 amino acids. The CDR3 DNA sequence: TGTGCCAGCAGCTTAGGACTAGAAGTCTCCGGGGAGCTGTTTTTT. Protein product: CASSLGLEVSGELFF.

This clonotype came up many times. CDR3 residues: CASSQDMVDIGETQYF. In DNA form, the CDR3 reads TGCGCCAGCAGCCAAGATATGGTGGACATAGGAGAGACCCAGTACTTC. The V call is TRBV4-3, the J call TRBJ2-5, with D possibly matching TRBD1 (5 bases). The germline CDR1 and CDR2 sequences are LGHNA and YSLEER. CDR3 length: 16 residues. V lost 0 bases and J 4 bases, leaving 15 bases between the germline ends.

Worth noting for this clonotype: The germline gene is not matched at one end of the junction; a read error may be the cause. The chain joins TRBV10-3 to TRBJ1-2; D unresolved. The CDR3 runs to 14 residues. Germline loops: CDR1 ENHRY, CDR2 SYGVKD. The DNA of the CDR3 is TGTGCCATCAGTGAGTCGTTGCAAACTGCACTCGTGAACTTC. Translating it yields CAISESLQTALVNF.

This clonotype was counted between two and nine times. The rearrangement links TRBV10-3 to TRBJ2-7; 10 bases line up with TRBD1. Germline lookup yields CDR1 ENHRY and CDR2 SYGVKD. The CDR3 consists of 15 residues. Trimming removed 4 bases from V and 2 bases from J; junction bases left unmatched: 5. The CDR3 DNA sequence: TGTGCCATCAGTGGTCGGGACAGGGGAACCTACGAGCAGTACTTC. It encodes CAISGRDRGTYEQYF.

The chain employs TRBV7-2 and TRBJ2-5, with 7 nucleotides matching TRBD2. Germline CDR1 and CDR2: SGHTA and FQGNSA. The V and J ends lost 4 bases and 2 bases, in that order; junction bases with no gene match: 4. This CDR3 has 14 amino acids. Here the CDR3 DNA reads TGTGCCAGCAGCTCGCTAGCGGTTCAAGAGACCCAGTACTTC. Its protein product is CASSSLAVQETQYF.

The chain combines TRBV23-1 with TRBJ1-1; D is undetermined. TRBV23-1 is marked as an open reading frame, function uncertain. With 4 bases removed from V and 5 bases from J, the gap between germline ends came to 20 bases. CDR3 length: 16 residues. The CDR3 sequence: CASSPPRRTRGTEAFF. The DNA of the CDR3 is TGCGCCAGCAGTCCCCCTAGGAGAACCCGAGGGACTGAAGCTTTCTTT.

This clonotype was seen ten or more times. The V call is TRBV10-3, the J call TRBJ1-1; D is undetermined. Germline V gene sequence: CDR1 ENHRY, CDR2 SYGVKD. This CDR3 has 13 residues. V was shortened by 5 bases and J by 8 bases, with 15 bases between the two germline ends. CDR3: CAISRTALTEAFF. The DNA for the CDR3 is TGTGCCATCAGTCGGACCGCCTTAACCGAAGCTTTCTTT.

This clonotype appeared many times. The chain recombines TRBV24-1 with TRBJ1-2, with 12 positions matching TRBD1. The CDR3 has 17 amino acids. CDR1 is KGHDR and CDR2 is SFDVKD in the germline V gene. Unmatched junction bases numbered 10, after V lost 4 bases and J lost 5 bases. This CDR3 reads CATSETGTGGDPYGYTF. CDR3 in DNA: TGTGCCACCAGTGAGACCGGGACAGGGGGCGATCCGTATGGCTACACCTTC.

This chain joins TRBV9 and TRBJ2-1; weak D call: TRBD2 (6 bases). CDR3 length: 14 residues. Germline CDR1 reads SGDLS; CDR2 reads YYNGEE. Trimming took off 3 bases at V and 9 bases at J, with 16 bases between the two ends. The CDR3 reads CASSDPRGLGEQFF. As DNA, the CDR3 is TGTGCCAGCAGCGACCCCCGGGGGTTGGGTGAGCAGTTCTTC.

This chain uses TRBV28 with TRBJ2-5, with D possibly being TRBD1 (5 bases). CDR1 is MDHEN and CDR2 is SYDVKM in the germline V gene. V lost 5 bases, J lost 4 bases, and 17 bases lay in between. The CDR3 consists of 15 residues. Here the CDR3 DNA reads TGTGCCAGCAGTGGCCGGAGACCTAGGGGAGAGACCCAGTACTTC. It encodes CASSGRRPRGETQYF.

This clonotype was seen a few times. An end of the junction differs from the germline gene, which may be a read error. The chain couples TRBV2 to TRBJ1-3; D is ambiguous. This CDR3 is built from 13 residues. Germline V gene data show CDR1 as SNHLY and CDR2 as FYNNEI. The CDR3: CASSEGWGSTIYF. The CDR3 DNA is TGTGCCAGCAGTGAAGGGTGGGGAAGCACCATATATTTT.

This clonotype was seen a handful of times. The chain links TRBV5-1 to TRBJ2-7, with D perhaps matching TRBD1 (7 bases). The germline V and J ends were trimmed by 2 bases and 3 bases, with 15 bases remaining between them. Germline loops: CDR1 SGHRS, CDR2 YFSETQ. The CDR3 is 15 amino acids. CDR3 residues: CASSLLQGRSYEQYF. The CDR3 DNA follows: TGCGCCAGCAGCTTACTACAGGGGAGGAGCTACGAGCAGTACTTC. The full variable domain, completed using reference TRBV5-1 and TRBJ2-7, is KAGVTQTPRYLIKTRGQQVTLSCSPISGHRSVSWYQQTPGQGLQFLFEYFSETQRNKGNFPGRFSGRQFSNSRSEMNVSTLELGDSALYLCASSLLQGRSYEQYFGPGTRLTVT.

This clonotype showed up just once. A much larger clone differs by one base, so this may be a read error. The rearrangement uses TRBV6-5 and TRBJ1-5; D is perhaps TRBD1 (5 bases). V lost 5 bases and J 5 bases, leaving 13 bases between the germline ends. Germline lookup yields CDR1 MNHEY and CDR2 SVGAGI. This CDR3 is 14 amino acids long. CDR3 sequence reads: CASSTSQVDQPQHF. The CDR3 DNA sequence: TGTGCCAGCAGTACTTCACAGGTGGATCAGCCCCAGCATTTT.

The chain uses TRBV9 and TRBJ2-6; no definite D call. The ends were cut back, 1 base at V and 3 bases at J, with 17 bases in the middle. There are 18 residues in the CDR3. CDR1 SGDLS and CDR2 YYNGEE come from the germline V gene. CDR3 region: CASSVSRVQSDGANVLTF. The CDR3 nucleotides are TGTGCCAGCAGCGTATCCCGGGTCCAAAGCGATGGGGCCAACGTCCTGACTTTC.

The count of this clonotype is one. The genes are TRBV7-2 and TRBJ2-5, with 9 bases aligning to TRBD2. The ends lost 8 bases at V and 5 bases at J; junction bases unmatched: 3. The germline V gene encodes CDR1 SGHTA and CDR2 FQGNSA. The CDR3 length is 12 residues. CDR3 nucleotides: TGTGCCAGCCGGGGGACTAGCGAGACCCAGTACTTC. Its translation is CASRGTSETQYF.

The rearrangement joins TRBV12-3 or TRBV12-4 to TRBJ2-1; D is ambiguous. V gave up 3 bases and J gave up 2 bases, with 2 bases separating them. The CDR3 contains 12 residues. The CDR3 loop reads CASSLAYNEQFF. The CDR3 DNA reads as TGTGCCAGCAGTTTGGCCTACAATGAGCAGTTCTTC.

This sequence joins TRBV4-1 and TRBJ1-5, with 9 bases fitting TRBD1. The germline gives CDR1 MGHRA, CDR2 YSYEKL. The V and J ends lost 2 bases and 1 base, in that order; junction bases with no gene match: 0. This CDR3 comprises 15 residues. The DNA for the CDR3 is TGCGCCAGCAGCCAAACAGGGGGCAGCAATCAGCCCCAGCATTTT. Translated, it gives CASSQTGGSNQPQHF.

This clonotype was observed a few times. V usage is TRBV18 and J usage is TRBJ1-4; possible D gene TRBD1, 6 bases. Per germline, CDR1 KGHSH and CDR2 LQKENI. This CDR3 is 14 amino acids long. Trimming left V 5 bases short and J 6 bases short, with 13 bases between. For the CDR3, the DNA is TGTGCCAGCTCATTACAGGGTAGCGATGAAAAACTGTTTTTT. Protein product: CASSLQGSDEKLFF.

This clonotype was seen a few times. The J gene is TRBJ1-1, the V gene TRBV6-5; the D gene is possibly TRBD1 (5 bases). V gave up 0 bases and J gave up 5 bases, with 10 bases separating them. CDR1 is MNHEY, CDR2 SVGAGI, per germline. The CDR3 totals 14 residues. CDR3 residues: CASSYSFGGTEAFF. As DNA, the CDR3 is TGTGCCAGCAGTTACTCTTTCGGGGGTACTGAAGCTTTCTTT.

There are a few counts of this clonotype. The rearrangement uses TRBV18 and TRBJ2-5; weak D call: TRBD2 (5 bases). With 2 bases removed from V and 0 bases from J, the gap between germline ends came to 7 bases. This CDR3 contains 14 residues. Germline V lookup: CDR1 KGHSH, CDR2 LQKENI. This CDR3 is CASSPDGNQETQYF. The CDR3 nucleotides read TGTGCCAGCTCACCAGACGGGAACCAAGAGACCCAGTACTTC.